The 17 T cell receptor beta chains reported below all come from one sample, sequenced in a study of shared clonotypes between healthy human individuals. Clones were sequenced by immunoSEQ multiplex PCR, and TCRdb holds only the in-frame ones, with some missing. There are approximately 2.1 million clones in the sample; approximately 95% occur only once, and about 0.39% lies in the top ten. Sequenced input: naive CD4+ T cells from PBMCs. Specified subset: CD45RA+ positively selected. Source of these receptors: a man between 18 and 35 years old in good health. Some clones in this sample may be carry-over from other donors' samples.

The chain is built from TRBV5-5 and TRBJ2-6; D is uncertain. The CDR3 runs 13 residues. V lost 2 bases and J 1 base, leaving 1 base between the germline ends. Germline V gene data show CDR1 as SGHKS and CDR2 as YYEKEE (reference sequence). CDR3: CASSFSGANVLTF. The CDR3 coding sequence is TGTGCCAGCAGCTTTTCTGGGGCCAACGTCCTGACTTTC. The entire variable domain, with the rest obtained from reference TRBV5-5 and TRBJ2-6, is as follows: DAGVTQSPTHLIKTRGQQVTLRCSPISGHKSVSWYQQVLGQGPQFIFQYYEKEERGRGNFPDRFSARQFPNYSSELNVNALLLGDSALYLCASSFSGANVLTFGAGSRLTVL.

The CDR3: CASSSGGINEQYF. As DNA, the CDR3 is TGTGCCAGCAGCTCCGGTGGGATCAACGAGCAGTACTTC. The chain uses TRBV11-3 and TRBJ2-7; D unclear. The length of the CDR3 is 13 residues. Trimming removed 4 bases at V and 5 bases at J, with 12 bases between. Germline assignment: CDR1 SGHNT and CDR2 YENEEA.

This clone was seen a single time. The sample carries other DNA sequences with the same CDR3. This rearrangement joins TRBV7-2 to TRBJ2-7; 10 nucleotides agree with TRBD2. Germline-derived CDR1 and CDR2 are SGHTA and FQGNSA. V was clipped by 5 bases and J by 1 base; unmatched bases: 5. This CDR3 spans 15 amino acids. The DNA for the CDR3 is TGTGCCAGCAGCGCCAGACTAGCGGGTTCCTACGAGCAGTACTTC. Protein product: CASSARLAGSYEQYF.

This clone was detected once. This rearrangement joins TRBV28 to TRBJ1-1; a possible D gene is TRBD1 (5 bases). Germline V gives CDR1 MDHEN, CDR2 SYDVKM. The CDR3 extends over 15 amino acids. Trimming took off 2 bases at V and 9 bases at J, with 19 bases between the two ends. The CDR3 bases are TGTGCCAGCAGTTTAATCGGCTACAGACCGGGGCAAGCTTTCTTT. Translated, it gives CASSLIGYRPGQAFF.

The J gene is TRBJ1-2, the V gene TRBV27; 8 positions match TRBD1. The ends lost 1 base at V and 1 base at J; junction bases unmatched: 11. This CDR3 is built from 18 residues. Germline V gene sequence: CDR1 MNHEY, CDR2 SMNVEV (reference sequence). The CDR3 is CASSLYSPGTGFNYGYTF. CDR3 DNA sequence: TGTGCCAGCAGTTTATATTCCCCCGGGACAGGATTTAACTATGGCTACACCTTC.

This clone appeared a single time. Different DNA sequences within this sample yield the same CDR3. The rearrangement joins TRBV28 to TRBJ2-7; TRBD1 matches 9 bases. The CDR3 covers 13 residues. Trimming took 5 bases from V and 1 from J; bases not matched to a gene: 0. CDR1 and CDR2 from the germline V gene are MDHEN and SYDVKM. The CDR3 DNA follows: TGTGCCAGCAGTGGGACAGGGTCCTACGAGCAGTACTTC. Its protein product is CASSGTGSYEQYF.

This chain uses TRBV5-1 with TRBJ2-7; a weak D match, TRBD2 (5 bases). The V gene's germline CDR1 is SGHRS and CDR2 YFSETQ. V shed 0 bases and J shed 8 bases, with 15 bases lying between them. The length of the CDR3 is 14 residues. CDR3 sequence reads: CASSLGSGNLKQYF. The DNA for the CDR3 is TGCGCCAGCAGCTTGGGGTCGGGGAATTTGAAGCAGTACTTC.

The sample holds a few counts of this clone. The chain couples TRBV7-2 to TRBJ1-5, with 8 nucleotides matching TRBD1. CDR1 and CDR2 from the germline V gene are SGHTA and FQGNSA. This CDR3 comprises 15 residues. The junction had 5 bases not matched to a gene; V was cut back by 5 bases and J by 2 bases. The DNA of the CDR3 is TGTGCCAGCAGCCAACAGGGGGGAGGCAATCAGCCCCAGCATTTT. This sequence encodes CASSQQGGGNQPQHF.

The chain employs TRBV5-1 and TRBJ1-3; D remains ambiguous. CDR3 length equals 15 residues. Germline CDR1 SGHRS, CDR2 YFSETQ. V was pared by 4 bases and J by 4 bases, with 15 bases between. As DNA, the CDR3 is TGCGCCAGCAGCAACGGATTCTCTTTCGGAAACACCATATATTTT. Protein sequence: CASSNGFSFGNTIYF.

The chain carries TRBV5-1 and TRBJ2-5; D possibly corresponds to TRBD1 (6 bases). V lost 5 bases to trimming and J lost 1 base, with 15 bases between them. The CDR3 runs 15 residues. Germline CDR1 SGHRS, CDR2 YFSETQ. This chain's CDR3 is CASRGAAGAQETQYF. The CDR3 DNA is TGCGCCAGCAGAGGGGCGGCAGGGGCCCAAGAGACCCAGTACTTC. The variable domain in full, with the rest retrieved from reference TRBV5-1 and TRBJ2-5, is KAGVTQTPRYLIKTRGQQVTLSCSPISGHRSVSWYQQTPGQGLQFLFEYFSETQRNKGNFPGRFSGRQFSNSRSEMNVSTLELGDSALYLCASRGAAGAQETQYFGPGTRLLVL.

The gene calls are TRBV30 and TRBJ2-7, with no clear D. In germline, CDR1 is GTSNPN, CDR2 SVGIG (reference sequence). CDR3 length: 12 amino acids. The V and J ends lost 4 bases and 2 bases respectively, with 9 bases between them. The CDR3 coding sequence is TGTGCCTGGACCGACGGTCCCTACGAGCAGTACTTC. Its translation is CAWTDGPYEQYF.

The gene calls are TRBV27 and TRBJ2-7, with 7 nucleotides matching TRBD1. The CDR3 runs 14 residues. Germline V gene lookup returns CDR1 MNHEY and CDR2 SMNVEV (reference sequence). V dropped 2 bases and J dropped 3; count of bases not matched to a gene: 4. CDR3 bases: TGTGCCAGCAGTTTAATGACAGGGCTCTACGAGCAGTACTTC. It translates to CASSLMTGLYEQYF.

This clone was seen only once. The sample carries other DNA sequences with the same CDR3. The chain employs TRBV18 and TRBJ2-7; D remains ambiguous. Trimming removed 2 bases from V and 0 bases from J, with 8 bases in between. CDR1 is KGHSH and CDR2 is LQKENI in the germline V gene. The CDR3 contains 14 residues. CDR3 bases: TGTGCCAGCTCACCAGGTACCTTCTCCTACGAGCAGTACTTC. It yields the protein CASSPGTFSYEQYF.

V is TRBV5-1 and J is TRBJ2-1; 8 bases fit TRBD2. V shed 4 bases, J shed 0 bases, and the junction held 3 bases outside the gene matches. There are 15 residues in the CDR3. Germline-derived CDR1 and CDR2 are SGHRS and YFSETQ. This chain's CDR3 is CASSELAASYNEQFF. The CDR3 bases are TGCGCCAGCAGCGAACTAGCGGCCTCCTACAATGAGCAGTTCTTC.

Points on this clone: Other DNA sequences in the same sample also yield this CDR3. This chain links TRBV5-1 with TRBJ1-1; D call uncertain. Trimming shortened V by 0 bases and J by 3 bases, and 6 bases separated the two germline ends. This CDR3 contains 13 residues. Looked up from germline, CDR1 is SGHRS and CDR2 is YFSETQ. The CDR3 reads CASSLVLDTEAFF. The CDR3, as DNA: TGCGCCAGCAGCTTGGTTTTGGACACTGAAGCTTTCTTT.

The chain couples TRBV30 to TRBJ1-5, with 8 bases fitting TRBD1. This CDR3 contains 14 residues. Germline values: CDR1 GTSNPN, CDR2 SVGIG (reference sequence). DNA for the CDR3: TGTGCGCTCGGAGACAGGGGTAGCAATCAGCCCCAGCATTTT. This gives the protein CALGDRGSNQPQHF.

This clone was recorded once. The same CDR3 can be traced to other DNA sequences in this sample. The J gene is TRBJ2-3, the V gene TRBV5-4, with D uncertain. The CDR3 has 11 residues. V was pared by 1 base and J by 4 bases, with 1 base between. Germline CDR1 SGHNT, CDR2 YYREEE (reference sequence). The CDR3 loop reads CASSLSDTQYF. As DNA, the CDR3 is TGTGCCAGCAGCTTGTCAGATACGCAGTATTTT. The variable domain in full, completed from reference TRBV5-4 and TRBJ2-3, reads ETGVTQSPTHLIKTRGQQVTLRCSSQSGHNTVSWYQQALGQGPQFIFQYYREEENGRGNFPPRFSGLQFPNYSSELNVNALELDDSALYLCASSLSDTQYFGPGTRLTVL.